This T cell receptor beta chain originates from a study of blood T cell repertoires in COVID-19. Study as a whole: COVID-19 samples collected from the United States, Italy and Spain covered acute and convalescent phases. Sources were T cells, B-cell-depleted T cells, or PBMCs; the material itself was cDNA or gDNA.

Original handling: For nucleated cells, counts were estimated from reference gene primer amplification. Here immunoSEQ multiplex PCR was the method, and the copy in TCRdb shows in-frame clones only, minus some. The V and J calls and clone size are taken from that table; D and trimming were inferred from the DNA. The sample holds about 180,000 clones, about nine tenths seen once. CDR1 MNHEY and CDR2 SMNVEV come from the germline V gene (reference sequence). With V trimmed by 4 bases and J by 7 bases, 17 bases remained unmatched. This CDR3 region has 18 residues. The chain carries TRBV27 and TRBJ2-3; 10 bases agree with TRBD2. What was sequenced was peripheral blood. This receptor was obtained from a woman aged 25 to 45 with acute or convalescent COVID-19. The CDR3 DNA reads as TGTGCCAGCAGTTACCTCATAGCGGGAGGTAAATACGAAAATACGCAGTATTTT. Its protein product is CASSYLIAGGKYENTQYF.